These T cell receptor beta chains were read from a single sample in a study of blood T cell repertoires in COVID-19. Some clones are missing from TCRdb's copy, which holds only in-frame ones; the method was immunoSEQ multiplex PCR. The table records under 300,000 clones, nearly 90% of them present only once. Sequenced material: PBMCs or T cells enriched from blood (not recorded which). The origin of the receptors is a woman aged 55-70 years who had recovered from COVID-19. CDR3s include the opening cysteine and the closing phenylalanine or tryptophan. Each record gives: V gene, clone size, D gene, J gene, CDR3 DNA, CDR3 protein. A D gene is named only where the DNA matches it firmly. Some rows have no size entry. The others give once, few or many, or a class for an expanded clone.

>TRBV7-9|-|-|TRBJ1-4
TGTGCCAGCAGTCGACAGGACTTGGGTGAAAAACTGTTTTTT
CASSRQDLGEKLFF
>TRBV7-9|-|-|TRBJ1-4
TGTGCCAGCAGCTTAGTTGGCGGGAATAATGAAAAACTGTTTTTT
CASSLVGGNNEKLFF
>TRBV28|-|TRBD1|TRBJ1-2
TGTGCCAGCAGGGACACCGGGACAGTACACTATGGCTACACCTTC
CASRDTGTVHYGYTF
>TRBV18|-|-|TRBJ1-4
TGTGCCAGCTCACGAGACAGTAATGAAAAACTGTTTTTT
CASSRDSNEKLFF
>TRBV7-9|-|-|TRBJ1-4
TGTGCCAGCAGCTTAGGTAGTAATAATGAAAAACTGTTTTTT
CASSLGSNNEKLFF
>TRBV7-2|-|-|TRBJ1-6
TGTGCCAGCAGCTTGAATTCCGGACAGATTTCACCCCTCCACTTT
CASSLNSGQISPLHF
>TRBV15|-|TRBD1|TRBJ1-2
TGTGCCACCAGCAGGGCACAGGGGGCTTACGATGGCTACACCTTC
CATSRAQGAYDGYTF
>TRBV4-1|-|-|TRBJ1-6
TGCGCCAGTTCAGGGTCGGGTTCACCCCTCCACTTT
CASSGSGSPLHF
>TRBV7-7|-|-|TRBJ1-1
TGTGCTAGCAGCCCATACCCCAGGGATACCAACACTGAAGCTTTCTTT
CASSPYPRDTNTEAFF
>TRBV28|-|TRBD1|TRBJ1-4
TGTGCCAGCACAGGCAGGGGGGATGAAAAACTGTTTTTT
CASTGRGDEKLFF
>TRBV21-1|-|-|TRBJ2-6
TGTGCCAGCAGCAAAGCGCAGAGACAGATCTCTGGGGCCAACGTCCTGACTTTC
CASSKAQRQISGANVLTF
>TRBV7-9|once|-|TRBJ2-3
TGTGCCAGCAGCCTCGGGCGGGACTTCACAGATACGCAGTATTTT
CASSLGRDFTDTQYF
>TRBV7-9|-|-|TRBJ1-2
TGTGCCAGCAGCTTACCTCTCTATGGCTACACCTTC
CASSLPLYGYTF
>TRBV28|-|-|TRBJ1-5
TGTGCCAGCAATGGGGGGATGAGGAGTAATCAGCCCCAGCATTTT
CASNGGMRSNQPQHF
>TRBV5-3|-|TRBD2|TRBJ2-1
TGTGCCAGAAGCTCCAGCGGGAGCTCCTACAATGAGCAGTTCTTC
CARSSSGSSYNEQFF
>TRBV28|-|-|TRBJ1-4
TGTGCCAGCAGTCCCAGGGGACAAACTGTTTCTAATGAAAAACTGTTTTTT
CASSPRGQTVSNEKLFF
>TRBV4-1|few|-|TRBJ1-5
TGCGCCAGCAGCCTGGACACAAATCAGCCCCAGCATTTT
CASSLDTNQPQHF